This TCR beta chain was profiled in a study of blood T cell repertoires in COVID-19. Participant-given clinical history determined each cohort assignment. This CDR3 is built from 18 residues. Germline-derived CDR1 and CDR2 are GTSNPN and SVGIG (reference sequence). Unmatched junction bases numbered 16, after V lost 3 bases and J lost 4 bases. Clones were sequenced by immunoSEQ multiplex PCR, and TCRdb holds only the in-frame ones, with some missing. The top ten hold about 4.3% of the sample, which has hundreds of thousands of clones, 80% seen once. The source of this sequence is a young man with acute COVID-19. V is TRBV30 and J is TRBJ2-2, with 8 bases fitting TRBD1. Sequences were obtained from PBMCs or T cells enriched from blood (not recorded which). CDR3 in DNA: TGTGCCTGGAGCACGACGGGACAGGCGAAAGTAGTCACCGGGGAGCTGTTTTTT. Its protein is CAWSTTGQAKVVTGELFF. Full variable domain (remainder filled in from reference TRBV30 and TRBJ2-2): SQTIHQWPATLVQPVGSPLSLECTVEGTSNPNLYWYRQAAGRGLQLLFYSVGIGQISSEVPQNLSASRPQDRQFILSSKKLLLSDSGFYLCAWSTTGQAKVVTGELFFGEGSRLTVL.